The rows below give T cell receptor beta chains drawn from one sample of a study of OX40 agonist ivuxolimab in advanced cancers. Data came from immunoSEQ multiplex PCR; TCRdb stores just in-frame clones and leaves some out. This sample has around 50,000 clones, with roughly 81% found just once. Sequencing used CD4+ or CD8+ T cells sorted from blood, obtained in a trial of the OX40 agonist ivuxolimab. The receptors stem from an adult with an advanced solid tumor such as melanoma, head and neck, liver or kidney cancer. CDR3s include the opening cysteine and the closing phenylalanine or tryptophan. Fields, in order: J gene, D gene, V gene, clone size, CDR3 length, CDR3 DNA, CDR3 protein. The D gene is left open where the match is weak. Part of the rows lack a size; the others show once, few, many or a class for expanded clones.

j_gene: TRBJ1-2; d_gene: NA; v_gene: TRBV28; abundance: NA; len: 16; CDR3nt: TGTGCCAGCAGTCCAGCCTCGGACAACCCCTACTATGGCTACACCTTC; CDR3aa: CASSPASDNPYYGYTF
j_gene: TRBJ2-2; d_gene: NA; v_gene: TRBV7-9; abundance: NA; len: 13; CDR3nt: TGTGCCAGCAGCTTAGAGAACCCCGGGGAGCTGTTTTTT; CDR3aa: CASSLENPGELFF
j_gene: TRBJ1-1; d_gene: NA; v_gene: TRBV13; abundance: NA; len: 18; CDR3nt: TGTGCCAGCAGCTTCCTTAACCCAATTTGGGCGGGGGGAGCTGAAGCTTTCTTT; CDR3aa: CASSFLNPIWAGGAEAFF
j_gene: TRBJ1-2; d_gene: NA; v_gene: TRBV29-1; abundance: NA; len: 12; CDR3nt: TGCAGCGTTGATGGAGGACGCCGAGGCTACACCTTC; CDR3aa: CSVDGGRRGYTF
j_gene: TRBJ1-1; d_gene: NA; v_gene: TRBV9; abundance: NA; len: 14; CDR3nt: TGTGCCAGCAGCGTACAATCCGAGAACACTGAAGCTTTCTTT; CDR3aa: CASSVQSENTEAFF
j_gene: TRBJ2-3; d_gene: NA; v_gene: TRBV19; abundance: once; len: 13; CDR3nt: TGTGCCAGTAGTATTGGGTACACAGATACGCAGTATTTT; CDR3aa: CASSIGYTDTQYF
j_gene: TRBJ1-1; d_gene: TRBD1; v_gene: TRBV6-6; abundance: NA; len: 14; CDR3nt: TGTGCCAGCAGTTACGGACAGGTGAACACTGAAGCTTTCTTT; CDR3aa: CASSYGQVNTEAFF
j_gene: TRBJ2-7; d_gene: TRBD1; v_gene: TRBV14; abundance: NA; len: 14; CDR3nt: TGTGCCAGCAGCCACCCCGAGACAGGGCGCGAGCAGTACTTC; CDR3aa: CASSHPETGREQYF
j_gene: TRBJ2-7; d_gene: NA; v_gene: TRBV19; abundance: NA; len: 14; CDR3nt: TGTGCCAGTAGTATGGGACAGGCGGGGGCCGAGCAGTACTTC; CDR3aa: CASSMGQAGAEQYF
j_gene: TRBJ2-7; d_gene: NA; v_gene: TRBV27; abundance: NA; len: 16; CDR3nt: TGTGCCAGCAGTTTAAGTACGAGTCTCCCCCTCTACGAGCAGTACTTC; CDR3aa: CASSLSTSLPLYEQYF
j_gene: TRBJ1-6; d_gene: NA; v_gene: TRBV6-1; abundance: NA; len: 13; CDR3nt: TGTGCCAGCAGTGAAGGGACAAATTCACCCCTCCACTTT; CDR3aa: CASSEGTNSPLHF
j_gene: TRBJ1-3; d_gene: NA; v_gene: TRBV28; abundance: NA; len: 15; CDR3nt: TGTGCCAGCAGTTTACAGGAGGGAATGAGAAACACCATATATTTT; CDR3aa: CASSLQEGMRNTIYF
j_gene: TRBJ2-3; d_gene: TRBD2; v_gene: TRBV5-6; abundance: NA; len: 16; CDR3nt: TGTGCCAGCAGCTTGTGGCTAGCGGGAGAGACAGATACGCAGTATTTT; CDR3aa: CASSLWLAGETDTQYF
j_gene: TRBJ2-1; d_gene: NA; v_gene: TRBV27; abundance: medium-sized; len: 13; CDR3nt: TGTGCCAGCAGTTTATCTCTCGAGGGTGAGCAGTTCTTC; CDR3aa: CASSLSLEGEQFF
j_gene: TRBJ2-7; d_gene: TRBD2; v_gene: TRBV27; abundance: NA; len: 13; CDR3nt: TGTGCCAGCAGTTTGCGGGAGAGCGACGAGCAGTACTTC; CDR3aa: CASSLRESDEQYF